The sequence of this T cell receptor beta chain was determined in a study of shared clonotypes between healthy human individuals. Trimming shortened V by 7 bases and J by 10 bases, and 13 bases separated the two germline ends. The CDR3 length is 11 residues. Germline V lookup: CDR1 MNHEY, CDR2 SMNVEV (reference sequence). Libraries were prepared by immunoSEQ multiplex PCR; TCRdb keeps only in-frame clonotypes and omits some of them. The sample records 2 million to 2.5 million clones, nearly 97% being singletons. The TCR sequence derives from a man aged 18 to 29 in good health. Sequenced material: naive CD4+ T cells sorted from blood. Described subset: CD45RA+ positively selected. The gene calls are TRBV27 and TRBJ1-1; D uncertain. The CDR3 sequence is CASTSPRRAFF. The CDR3 coding sequence is TGTGCCAGCACATCTCCTAGAAGAGCTTTCTTT.